A selection of T cell receptor beta chains follows, all from one sample in a study of spatial heterogeneity in lung cancer. TCRdb redid the calling of the 5' RACE reads with MiXCR, one entry per CDR3 protein. The table records about 48,000 distinct CDR3 sequences, less than 6% of them present only once. Sequencing used PBMCs, obtained at surgery. These receptors were collected from a male donor with early-stage non-small cell lung cancer. Each CDR3 is given without its conserved first and last residue.

len | v_gene | CDR3aa
11 | TRBV30 | AWSPDRYQPQH
12 | TRBV7-9 | ASSTGTGDEKLF
14 | TRBV15 | VTSRDQASGYNEQF
11 | TRBV9 | ASSAAGVETQY
10 | TRBV2 | ASKAEDYGYT
12 | TRBV28 | ASGLAGAYNEQF
17 | TRBV7-9 | ASSSVPTGTSEANEKLF
12 | TRBV3-1 | ASSQEGSQREAF
15 | TRBV7-9 | ASSPGTSSSGANVLT
13 | TRBV29-1 | SVYGLAEWGETQY
12 | TRBV5-5 | ASSPTSASYEQY
13 | TRBV28 | ASSLGRPFNEKLF
10 | TRBV2 | ASSEATYEQC
12 | TRBV18 | ASSPVGINEKLF
13 | TRBV18 | ASSTRDSPEEKLF
13 | TRBV7-2 | ASSSRAFSTDTQY
13 | TRBV3-1 | ASSQVWGLRGEAF
13 | TRBV19 | ASSIQGAGNQPQH
11 | TRBV27 | ASSLKWDLGYT
15 | TRBV27 | ASSLLDSTYGGNEQF
15 | TRBV29-1 | SVRLAGGPPNTGELF
14 | TRBV7-2 | ASSSPRQGAGETQY
15 | TRBV15 | ATSRGGTSGATDTQY
12 | TRBV20-1 | SAIAGGPRNEQF
13 | TRBV5-1 | ASSFRTSDTGELF
11 | TRBV7-9 | ASSLTGLDGYT
11 | TRBV20-1 | SASPDRESEAF
12 | TRBV6-1 | ASRVEGLIAEAF
12 | TRBV5-1 | ASSLGTALYEQY
15 | TRBV29-1 | SVVLRDRRPNTGELF
15 | TRBV20-1 | SARVGLAGGYGDEQF
10 | TRBV6-1 | ASRRGGNIQY
12 | TRBV6-5 | ASSYGAGVNEQY
12 | TRBV20-1 | SARAPLAGNEQF
14 | TRBV7-9 | ASSLFLGQTQETQY
10 | TRBV20-1 | SARDSNQPQH
13 | TRBV7-8 | ASSQGTVGTGELF
11 | TRBV6-5 | ASTPKGTDTQY
13 | TRBV5-4 | ASSLEGAVNTEAF
14 | TRBV7-9 | ASSLALAGSYNEQF
12 | TRBV5-1 | ASSLNRGEYEQY
11 | TRBV5-1 | ASSRDRNEKLF
13 | TRBV10-3 | AISQGDSSTDTQY
13 | TRBV7-2 | ASSLASASSETQY
12 | TRBV5-5 | ASSTTASTDMQY
11 | TRBV27 | ASSLAASYEQY
12 | TRBV6-6 | ASRSTSVSYEQY
12 | TRBV6-6 | ASSLAGGVDTQY
13 | TRBV5-1 | ASSLSLGQGREQY
12 | TRBV4-3 | ASSQASGSYGYT
12 | TRBV7-6 | ASSRTGDDDEQY
12 | TRBV9 | ASSPRQGDSPLH
12 | TRBV10-3 | AISESWGNTEAF
14 | TRBV9 | ASSVEVAGRTGELF